The next 24 T cell receptor beta chains were all read from a single sample in a study of T cells in Graves' hyperthyroidism and ophthalmopathy. TCR beta CDR3 region amplification was performed from RNA transcripts. First-round RT-PCR targeting the TCR CDR3 was performed with the HTBI primer set. MiXCR was run by TCRdb on the multiplex PCR reads, yielding one entry per CDR3 protein. The sample includes about 690,000 distinct CDR3 sequences, 15% to 20% of them seen just once. Material: blood. These receptors were collected from a middle-aged man with Graves' hyperthyroidism.

At least ten counts were recorded for this clonotype. The chain couples TRBV27 to TRBJ1-1; 7 nucleotides agree with TRBD1. Germline V CDR1 and CDR2: MNHEY, SMNVEV (reference sequence). This CDR3 is built from 13 residues. The V segment lost 8 bases and the J segment 1 base; nucleotides outside the gene matches: 4. Written as DNA, the CDR3 is TGTGCCAGCCGGGACAGAGAGAACACTGAAGCTTTCTTT. This sequence encodes CASRDRENTEAFF.

This clonotype showed up just a few times. This chain connects TRBV30 to TRBJ1-2, with 8 bases identical to TRBD1. Per the germline V gene, CDR1 is GTSNPN and CDR2 is SVGIG (reference sequence). This CDR3 has 16 residues. V lost 5 bases, J lost 3 bases, and 14 bases stayed unmatched. CDR3 in DNA: TGTGCCTGGGGCCCAGGGGGCTCTACGCTTTACTATGGCTACACCTTC. Protein product: CAWGPGGSTLYYGYTF. Full variable domain (rest looked up from reference TRBV30 and TRBJ1-2): SQTIHQWPATLVQPVGSPLSLECTVEGTSNPNLYWYRQAAGRGLQLLFYSVGIGQISSEVPQNLSASRPQDRQFILSSKKLLLSDSGFYLCAWGPGGSTLYYGYTFGSGTRLTVV.

This clonotype appeared many times. This CDR3 is CASSYGQGTTDTQYF. Written as DNA, the CDR3 is TGTGCCAGCAGTTACGGACAGGGGACCACAGATACGCAGTATTTT. The gene calls are TRBV6-2 or TRBV6-3 and TRBJ2-3; 9 bases are shared with TRBD1. The CDR3 spans 15 residues. Germline V gives CDR1 MNHEY, CDR2 SVGEGT. The V and J ends lost 2 bases and 2 bases, in that order; junction bases with no gene match: 2.

This clonotype occurred many times. The J gene is TRBJ2-1, the V gene TRBV19; 12 bases fit TRBD1. Germline CDR1 is LNHDA and CDR2 is SQIVND (reference sequence). Unmatched junction bases numbered 11, after V lost 6 bases and J lost 8 bases. The CDR3 totals 16 residues. CDR3 loop: CASSKRDRGRVDEQFF. CDR3 in DNA: TGTGCCAGTAGCAAACGGGACAGGGGGCGCGTTGATGAGCAGTTCTTC.

This clonotype was detected a few times. The DNA of the CDR3 is TGTGCCAGCCGACAGGGGTTATATAATTCACCCCTCCACTTT. It encodes CASRQGLYNSPLHF. The chain carries TRBV28 and TRBJ1-6; 8 nucleotides line up with TRBD1. The length of the CDR3 is 14 residues. Germline-derived CDR1 and CDR2 are MDHEN and SYDVKM. V shed 8 bases and J 4 bases; nucleotides not matched to a gene: 4.

The chain joins TRBV5-6 to TRBJ2-1; 9 positions agree with TRBD2. The CDR3 spans 15 residues. In germline, CDR1 is SGHDT, CDR2 YYEEEE. The V segment lost 4 bases and the J segment 7 bases; nucleotides outside the gene matches: 9. CDR3 sequence (DNA): TGTGCCAGCAGCGGCGGGACTAGCAATTTGAATGAGCAGTTCTTC. It translates to CASSGGTSNLNEQFF.

In its sample, this clonotype was seen a few times. V gene TRBV6-1 combines with J gene TRBJ1-2; 8 bases map to TRBD1. This CDR3 is built from 14 residues. Germline V lookup: CDR1 MNHNS, CDR2 SASEGT. Trimming removed 4 bases from V and 1 base from J; junction bases left unmatched: 2. The CDR3 sequence: CASSGQGNNYGYTF. The CDR3, as DNA: TGTGCCAGCAGTGGACAGGGGAATAACTATGGCTACACCTTC.

This clonotype was seen a handful of times. The chain recombines TRBV16 with TRBJ2-7; 9 nucleotides line up with TRBD1. V shed 3 bases, J shed 6 bases, and the junction held 9 bases outside the gene matches. CDR1 is KGHSY and CDR2 is FQNENV in the germline V gene. The CDR3 has 15 amino acids. The CDR3 bases are TGTGCCAGCAGCCACGGACAGGGGCGTCGTGTCGAGCAGTACTTC. Encoded protein: CASSHGQGRRVEQYF.

Remarks on this clonotype: This CDR3 fails to terminate in the conserved phenylalanine or tryptophan, so it likely reflects a read error. The rearrangement links TRBV28 to TRBJ2-7, with D maybe TRBD1 (5 bases). The CDR3 sequence is 12 residues long. The germline V gene encodes CDR1 MDHEN and CDR2 SYDVKM. With 6 bases removed from V and 2 bases from J, the gap between germline ends came to 8 bases. CDR3 residues: CASRQGTYEQYL. CDR3 DNA sequence: TGTGCCAGCAGGCAGGGAACCTACGAGCAGTACCTC.

This clonotype was recorded at least ten times. J is TRBJ2-5 and V is TRBV28, with TRBD2 matching 14 bases. The length of the CDR3 is 19 residues. Trimming took 2 bases from V and 4 from J; bases not matched to a gene: 12. Germline V gene sequence: CDR1 MDHEN, CDR2 SYDVKM. The CDR3 sequence: CASSLSGVTSGRAGETQYF. CDR3 bases: TGTGCCAGCAGTTTAAGTGGTGTGACTAGCGGGAGGGCGGGAGAGACCCAGTACTTC.

This chain connects TRBV3-1 to TRBJ2-1; no firm D call. V lost 4 bases and J 4 bases, leaving 5 bases between the germline ends. The CDR3 runs 12 residues. CDR1 and CDR2 from the germline V gene are LGHDT and YNNKEL (reference sequence). CDR3: CASSPFYNEQFF. The DNA for the CDR3 is TGTGCCAGCAGCCCGTTTTACAATGAGCAGTTCTTC.

The sample holds many counts of this clonotype. This chain connects TRBV20-1 to TRBJ2-7, with D unresolved. Trimming shortened V by 5 bases and J by 5 bases, and 13 bases separated the two germline ends. This CDR3 region has 12 residues. Germline loops: CDR1 DFQATT, CDR2 SNEGSKA (reference sequence). This chain's CDR3 is CSAPETLNEQYF. The CDR3 DNA reads TGCAGTGCTCCAGAGACCCTCAACGAGCAGTACTTC.

The chain combines TRBV6-2 or TRBV6-3 with TRBJ2-2; 11 bases are shared with TRBD2. Looked up from germline, CDR1 is MNHEY and CDR2 is SVGEGT. After removal of 10 bases from V and 6 bases from J, the junction contained 10 bases not matched to a gene. The CDR3 extends over 15 amino acids. The CDR3 sequence is CATRILAGGAGELFF. In nucleotides, the CDR3 is TGTGCCACCAGAATTCTAGCGGGAGGTGCCGGGGAGCTGTTTTTT.

There are many counts of this clonotype. The chain employs TRBV27 and TRBJ2-7; D unresolved. The CDR3 totals 14 residues. Deletions cut 5 bases from V and 5 bases from J, with 16 bases between. The germline V gene encodes CDR1 MNHEY and CDR2 SMNVEV (reference sequence). CDR3 bases: TGTGCCAGCAGTACCCGTGAATCCCTCCACGAGCAGTACTTC. This sequence encodes CASSTRESLHEQYF.

This clonotype was seen repeatedly, ten times or more. The chain combines TRBV7-2 with TRBJ2-1, with 10 positions matching TRBD2. The V segment lost 4 bases and the J segment 3 bases; nucleotides outside the gene matches: 6. CDR3 length: 16 amino acids. Germline assignment: CDR1 SGHTA and CDR2 FQGNSA. This CDR3 reads CASSWGIAGGYNEQFF. CDR3 bases: TGTGCCAGCAGCTGGGGGATAGCGGGAGGCTACAATGAGCAGTTCTTC.

Remarks on this clonotype: One end of the junction does not line up with germline, which may come from a read error. V is TRBV19 and J is TRBJ2-1, with D possibly TRBD2 on 6 matching bases. The CDR3 has 16 amino acids. CDR1 and CDR2 (germline): LNHDA, SQIVND (reference sequence). The CDR3 protein is CTSGERRESSYNEQFF. The CDR3 DNA reads as TGTACCAGTGGAGAGAGACGGGAGAGCTCCTACAATGAGCAGTTCTTC.

There are many counts of this clonotype. This chain joins TRBV28 and TRBJ1-2; D is unresolved. Germline-derived CDR1 and CDR2 are MDHEN and SYDVKM. Trimming left V 3 bases short and J 5 bases short, with 7 bases between. The CDR3 totals 12 residues. CDR3 coding DNA: TGTGCCAGCAGTTTGGCCGCGTATGGCTACACCTTC. Protein: CASSLAAYGYTF.

This clonotype came up many times. The chain joins TRBV12-3 or TRBV12-4 to TRBJ2-4, with a possible D match to TRBD1 (5 bases). V dropped 3 bases and J dropped 0 bases, with 12 bases sitting between them. The length of the CDR3 is 16 residues. The CDR3 is CASSFRPGLAKNIQYF. In nucleotides, the CDR3 is TGTGCCAGCAGTTTTCGCCCAGGGCTAGCCAAAAACATTCAGTACTTC.

About this clonotype itself: A much more abundant neighbour one base away suggests this may be a read error. The chain combines TRBV7-8 with TRBJ1-1; D might be TRBD1 (5 bases). This CDR3 spans 12 amino acids. Germline-derived CDR1 and CDR2 are SGHVS and FQNEAQ. The CDR3 bases are TGTGACAGCAGCTCCCAGGGTACTGAAGCTTTCTTT. As protein: CDSSSQGTEAFF. Complete variable domain (other parts from reference TRBV7-8 and TRBJ1-1): GAGVSQSPRYKVAKRGQDVALRCDPISGHVSLFWYQQALGQGPEFLTYFQNEAQLDKSGLPSDRFFAERPEGSVSTLKIQRTQQEDSAVYLCDSSSQGTEAFFGQGTRLTVV.

This clonotype was recorded a few times. The V and J genes are TRBV6-1 and TRBJ2-7; TRBD2 agrees at 10 bases. With 5 bases clipped from V and 0 bases from J, the junction kept 4 bases outside the gene matches. Germline values: CDR1 MNHNS, CDR2 SASEGT. The length of the CDR3 is 15 residues. The CDR3 region is CASSNSGRSSYEQYF. CDR3 nucleotides: TGTGCCAGCAGTAATAGCGGGAGGAGCTCCTACGAGCAGTACTTC.

With regard to this clonotype: The junction and the germline gene differ at one end; a read error may be behind it. CDR3 amino acids: CASSWTGASSQPQHF. DNA for the CDR3: TGTGCCAGCAGCTGGACAGGGGCTAGCAGTCAGCCCCAGCATTTT. The chain is built from TRBV12-3 or TRBV12-4 and TRBJ1-5; 9 bases match TRBD1. This CDR3 spans 15 amino acids.

This clonotype was picked up many times. The chain recombines TRBV11-2 with TRBJ2-3, with D maybe TRBD2 (5 bases). Trimming removed 0 bases from V and 5 bases from J, with 15 bases in between. Looked up from germline, CDR1 is SGHAT and CDR2 is FQNNGV. This CDR3 has 16 amino acids. In nucleotides, the CDR3 is TGTGCCAGCAGCTTAGATCGGGATCTAGTCAGAGATACGCAGTATTTT. This translates into CASSLDRDLVRDTQYF.

The chain uses TRBV29-1 and TRBJ2-7, with no clear D. Germline V gene lookup returns CDR1 SQVTM and CDR2 ANQGSEA. The CDR3 contains 11 residues. Trimming took off 6 bases at V and 3 bases at J, with 9 bases between the two ends. The DNA for the CDR3 is TGCAGCGTCGTGGTCAGCTACGAGCAGTACTTC. Protein product: CSVVVSYEQYF.

The chain recombines TRBV6-1 with TRBJ2-7; D is possibly TRBD1 (5 bases). Germline values: CDR1 MNHNS, CDR2 SASEGT. This CDR3 region has 16 residues. V was shortened by 6 bases and J by 2 bases, with 20 bases between the two germline ends. This CDR3 reads CASRRPIGVRAYEQYF. DNA of the CDR3: TGTGCCAGCAGACGACCAATAGGGGTCAGGGCCTACGAGCAGTACTTC.